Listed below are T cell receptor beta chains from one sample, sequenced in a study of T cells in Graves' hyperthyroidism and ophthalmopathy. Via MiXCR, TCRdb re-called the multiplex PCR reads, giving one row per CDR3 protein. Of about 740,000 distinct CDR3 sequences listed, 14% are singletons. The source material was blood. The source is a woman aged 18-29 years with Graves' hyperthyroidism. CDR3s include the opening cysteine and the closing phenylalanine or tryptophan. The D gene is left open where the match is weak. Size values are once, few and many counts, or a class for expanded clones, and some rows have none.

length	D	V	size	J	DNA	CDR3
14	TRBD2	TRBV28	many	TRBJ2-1	TGTGCCAGCTCGATTAGCGGGACGGACAATGAGCAGTTCTTC	CASSISGTDNEQFF
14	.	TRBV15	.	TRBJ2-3	TGTGCCACCAGCAGAGACGCCGGGGTGGATACGCAGTATTTT	CATSRDAGVDTQYF
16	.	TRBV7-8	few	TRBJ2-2	TGTGCCAGCAGCTCCCTGTCGGTCTATGAGACCGGGGAGCTGTTTTTT	CASSSLSVYETGELFF
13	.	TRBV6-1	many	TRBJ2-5	TGTGCCCGCGACCCGGCTCTCCAAGAGACCCAGTACTTC	CARDPALQETQYF
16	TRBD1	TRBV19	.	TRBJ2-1	TGTGCCAGTAGTACCCCGGGACAGGGGGCTCGAAATGAGCAGTTCTTC	CASSTPGQGARNEQFF
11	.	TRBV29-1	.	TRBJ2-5	TGCAGCGGATTAGACTGGGAGACCCAGTACTTC	CSGLDWETQYF
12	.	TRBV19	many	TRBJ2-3	TGTGCCAGTAGCGGACTCACAGATACGCAGTATTTT	CASSGLTDTQYF
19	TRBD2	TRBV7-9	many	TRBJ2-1	TGTGCCAGCAGCTTAGATGGAGGAGCCGGGACTAGCGCCTACAATGAGCAGTTCTTC	CASSLDGGAGTSAYNEQFF
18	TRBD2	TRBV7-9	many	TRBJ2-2	TGTGCCAGCAGCGGAGGGGGACTAGCGGCCGCGAACACCGGGGAGCTGTTTTTT	CASSGGGLAAANTGELFF
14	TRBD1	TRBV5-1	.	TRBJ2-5	TGCGCCAGCAGCTTACAGGGGGGAGGAGAGACCCAGTACTTC	CASSLQGGGETQYF
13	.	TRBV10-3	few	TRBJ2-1	TGTGCCATCAGTCGACAGATTGACAATGAGCAGTTCTTC	CAISRQIDNEQFF
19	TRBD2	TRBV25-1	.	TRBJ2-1	TGTGCCAGCAGTGCCTCGGGACTAGCGGGAGGAAGGTCCTACAATGAGCAGTTCTTC	CASSASGLAGGRSYNEQFF
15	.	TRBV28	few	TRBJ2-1	TGTGCCAGCAGATCCTCCTCAGGGGCAGCGTCTGAGCAGTTCTTC	CASRSSSGAASEQFF
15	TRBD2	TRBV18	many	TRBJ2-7	TGTGCCAGCTCACCGCTAGCGGGAAGCTCCTACGAGCAGTACTTC	CASSPLAGSSYEQYF
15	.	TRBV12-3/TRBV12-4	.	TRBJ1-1	TGTGCCAGCAGTTACCAGATTCCCATGAACACTGAAGCTTTCTTT	CASSYQIPMNTEAFF
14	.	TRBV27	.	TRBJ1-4	TGTGCCAGCAGTCCCTTTTCGGGGAATGAAAAACTGTTTTTT	CASSPFSGNEKLFF
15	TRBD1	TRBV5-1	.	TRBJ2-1	TGCGCCAGCAGCCCGGGACAGGGGGCACGCAATGAGCAGTTCTTC	CASSPGQGARNEQFF
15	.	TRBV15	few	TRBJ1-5	TGTGCCACCAGCAGAGAGGGAGGGGGGTATCAGCCCCAGCATTTT	CATSREGGGYQPQHF
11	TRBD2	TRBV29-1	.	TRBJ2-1	TGCAGCGTTCCCTTGGGAGGGAGCGAGTTCTTC	CSVPLGGSEFF
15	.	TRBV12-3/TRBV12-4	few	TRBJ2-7	TGTGCCAGCAGTTTTTTAGGGGAATTAGTCTACGAGCAGTACTTC	CASSFLGELVYEQYF
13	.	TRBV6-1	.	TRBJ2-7	TGTGCCAGCACCCAGGGGAGCTCCTACGAGCAGTACTTC	CASTQGSSYEQYF
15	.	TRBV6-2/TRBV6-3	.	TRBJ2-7	TGTGCCAGCAGTTACACTGTCACTAGCCTTGGAGGGCAGTACTTC	CASSYTVTSLGGQYF
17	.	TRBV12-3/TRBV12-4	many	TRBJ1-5	TGTGCCAGCAGTCGACTACGTCCAGGGAATCCCAATCAGCCCCAGCATTTT	CASSRLRPGNPNQPQHF
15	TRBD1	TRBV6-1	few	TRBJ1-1	TGTGCCAGCAGTCCGGGACAGGGGGCGTTCACTGAAGCTTTCTTT	CASSPGQGAFTEAFF
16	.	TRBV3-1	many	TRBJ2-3	TGTGCCAGCAGCCAAGATCCTGTTTATGGGGCAGATACGCAGTATTTT	CASSQDPVYGADTQYF
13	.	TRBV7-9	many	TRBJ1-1	TGTGCCAGCAGCTCTTCCCCGGACACTGAAGCTTTCTTT	CASSSSPDTEAFF
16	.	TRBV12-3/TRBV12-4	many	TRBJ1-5	TGTGCCAGCAGGTTAGGGAGGGTTGGGAGCAATCAGCCCCAGCATTTT	CASRLGRVGSNQPQHF
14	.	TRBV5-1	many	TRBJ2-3	TGCGCCAGCAGCCTTCACCCTAGCACAGATACGCAGTATTTT	CASSLHPSTDTQYF
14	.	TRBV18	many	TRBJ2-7	TGTGCCAGCTCACCGCAAGGAACAAGCTACGAGCAGTACTTC	CASSPQGTSYEQYF
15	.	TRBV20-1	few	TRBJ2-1	TGCAGTGCTAGAGATCGCAGGGGTACCTACAATGAGCAGTTCTTC	CSARDRRGTYNEQFF
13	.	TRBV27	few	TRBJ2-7	TGTGCCAGCAGGATGGGGTATCCTGGCAAGCAGTACTTC	CASRMGYPGKQYF
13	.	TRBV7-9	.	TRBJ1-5	TGTGCCAGCAGCTTAAGGCGGGGCGAGCCCCAGCATTTT	CASSLRRGEPQHF
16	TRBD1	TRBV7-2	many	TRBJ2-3	TGTGCCAGCAGCTTTACAGGGGGCGGGGGCACAGATACGCAGTATTTT	CASSFTGGGGTDTQYF
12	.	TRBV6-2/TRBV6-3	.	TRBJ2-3	TGTGCCAGCAGTTACACGGAGGCCCGGGCGTATTTT	CASSYTEARAYF
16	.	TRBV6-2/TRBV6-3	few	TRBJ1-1	TGTGCCAGCAGTTACTCGAGCGTGCCCCGGGCTGATGAAGCTTTCTTT	CASSYSSVPRADEAFF
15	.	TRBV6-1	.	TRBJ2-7	TGTGCCAGCAGTGAAGTAGTGGGTATCTCCTACGAGCAGTACTTC	CASSEVVGISYEQYF
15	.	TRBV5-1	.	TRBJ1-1	TGCGCCAGCAGCGGGGGAGGATGGGGTAACACTGAAGCTTTCTTT	CASSGGGWGNTEAFF
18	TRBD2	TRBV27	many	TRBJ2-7	TGTGCCAGCAGTTTAAGTCTAGCGGGAGGGCCGATCTCCTACGAGCAGTACTTC	CASSLSLAGGPISYEQYF
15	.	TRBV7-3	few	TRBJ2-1	TGTGCCAGCAGCTTAAGCGGCGGGAAAAACAATGAGCAGTTCTTC	CASSLSGGKNNEQFF
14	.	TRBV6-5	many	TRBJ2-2	TGTGCCAGCAGTTACAGGGGCGACACCGGGGAGCTGTTTTTT	CASSYRGDTGELFF
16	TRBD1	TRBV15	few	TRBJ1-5	TGTGCCACCAGCAGAGACTCAGGGGGACCAAATCAGCCCCAGCATTTT	CATSRDSGGPNQPQHF
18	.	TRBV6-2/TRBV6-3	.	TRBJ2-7	TGTGCCATCAGTGGGCTTATCGACTCATATCGACCTGACAATGAGCAGTACTTC	CAISGLIDSYRPDNEQYF
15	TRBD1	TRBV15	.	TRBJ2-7	TGTGCCACCAGCAGAGATTTAGGGACAGGGAACGAGCAGTACTTC	CATSRDLGTGNEQYF
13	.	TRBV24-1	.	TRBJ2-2	TGTGCCACCACCCCAGGGGTCACCGGGGAGCTGTTTTTT	CATTPGVTGELFF
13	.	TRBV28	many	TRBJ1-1	TGTGCCAGCAGTTTGCCAATGAACACTGAAGCTTTCTTT	CASSLPMNTEAFF
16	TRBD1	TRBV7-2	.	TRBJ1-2	TGTGCCAGCAGCTCACCCAGGGACAGGGCCCGTAGTGGCTACACCTTC	CASSSPRDRARSGYTF
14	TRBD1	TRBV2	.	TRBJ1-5	TGTGCCAGCAGTGGACAGGGGGCTATTCGGCCCCAGCATTTT	CASSGQGAIRPQHF
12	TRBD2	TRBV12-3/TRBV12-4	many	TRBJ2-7	TGTGCCAGCAGTTTAAGCGGGATGGAGCAGTACTTC	CASSLSGMEQYF
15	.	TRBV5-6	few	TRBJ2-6	TGTGCCAGCAGCCTTCTCGTTGGTGGGGCCAACGTCCTGACTTTC	CASSLLVGGANVLTF
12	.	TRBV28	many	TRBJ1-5	TGTGCCAGCTTTTCGGGCCGTCAGCCCCAGCATTTT	CASFSGRQPQHF
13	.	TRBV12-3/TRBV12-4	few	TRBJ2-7	TGTGCCAGCAGTTCTACAGAGACCTACGAGCAGTACTTC	CASSSTETYEQYF
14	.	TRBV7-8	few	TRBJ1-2	TGTGCCAGCAGCTTCGGGACACTCTCGGTGGGCTACACCTTC	CASSFGTLSVGYTF
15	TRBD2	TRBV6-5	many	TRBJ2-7	TGTGCCAGCAGTTACTCAATTAGCGGGAGCTACGAGCAGTACTTC	CASSYSISGSYEQYF
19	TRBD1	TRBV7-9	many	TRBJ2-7	TGTGCCAGCAGCTCGAACACGGGGACAGGGGATCACGCGGTTTACGAGCAGTACTTC	CASSSNTGTGDHAVYEQYF
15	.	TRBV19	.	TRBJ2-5	TGTGCCAGTAGCCCGGGACGGTTCCTCCAAGAGACCCAGTACTTC	CASSPGRFLQETQYF
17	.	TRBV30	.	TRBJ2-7	TGTGCCTGGAGTGCACCACGTAGTGAGCGGACGACCTACGAGCAGTACTTC	CAWSAPRSERTTYEQYF
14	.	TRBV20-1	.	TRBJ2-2	TGCAGTGCTAGAGCGTACGCGAACACCGGGGAGCTGTTTTTT	CSARAYANTGELFF
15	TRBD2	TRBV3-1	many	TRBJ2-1	TGTGCCAGCAGCCACTTGGCGGGAGCACGAAATGAGCAGTTCTTC	CASSHLAGARNEQFF